The 4 T cell receptor beta chains in this list originate from one sample, sequenced in a study of T cell responses to AZD1222 COVID-19 vaccine. This table comes from immunoSEQ multiplex PCR, and its TCRdb copy is limited to in-frame clones, with some not included. The sample lists 150,000 or so clones, more than 70% occurring once. Material: peripheral blood, obtained on day 0 of AZD1222 vaccination. The receptors come from an adult in good health.

The chain joins TRBV7-2 to TRBJ1-5; a weak D match, TRBD1 (5 bases). The length of the CDR3 is 16 residues. Deletions cut 4 bases from V and 4 bases from J, with 17 bases between. Germline V gene lookup returns CDR1 SGHTA and CDR2 FQGNSA. Here the CDR3 reads CASSSGLPGPNQPQHF. The CDR3 nucleotides read TGTGCCAGCAGCTCCGGCCTCCCGGGGCCTAATCAGCCCCAGCATTTT.

The chain recombines TRBV24-1 with TRBJ2-7; TRBD1 agrees at 7 bases. There are 15 residues in the CDR3. The trim removed 3 bases at V and 3 bases at J, leaving 7 bases unmatched. Germline values: CDR1 KGHDR, CDR2 SFDVKD. The CDR3 bases are TGTGCCACCAGTGATACGACAGGGAATTTCTACGAGCAGTACTTC. Its protein is CATSDTTGNFYEQYF.

The V call is TRBV6-5, the J call TRBJ2-1, with D maybe TRBD1 (6 bases). Germline assignment: CDR1 MNHEY and CDR2 SVGAGI. The CDR3 covers 15 residues. Trimming stripped 8 bases from V and 5 bases from J, with 19 bases between. CDR3 in amino acids: CASSEAGDVNNEQFF. Here the CDR3 DNA reads TGTGCCAGCTCCGAAGCAGGGGATGTCAACAATGAGCAGTTCTTC.

The rearrangement uses TRBV6-5 and TRBJ1-1, with a tentative D call TRBD1 (5 bases). Per germline, CDR1 MNHEY and CDR2 SVGAGI. The CDR3 has 15 residues. With 0 bases removed from V and 7 bases from J, the gap between germline ends came to 15 bases. CDR3 coding DNA: TGTGCCAGCAGTTACTCTTCTGCAGGGCCTTATGAAGCTTTCTTT. As protein: CASSYSSAGPYEAFF.